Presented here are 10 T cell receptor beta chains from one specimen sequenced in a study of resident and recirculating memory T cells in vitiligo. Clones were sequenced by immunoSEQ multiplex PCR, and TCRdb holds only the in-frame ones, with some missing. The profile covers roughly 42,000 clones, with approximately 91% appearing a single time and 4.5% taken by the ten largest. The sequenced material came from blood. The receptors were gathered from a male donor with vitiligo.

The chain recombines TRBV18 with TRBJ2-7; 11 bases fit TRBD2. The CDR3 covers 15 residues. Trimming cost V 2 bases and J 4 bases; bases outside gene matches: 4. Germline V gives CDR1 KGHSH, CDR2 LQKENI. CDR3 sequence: CASSPTSGGEYEQYF. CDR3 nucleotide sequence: TGTGCCAGCTCACCAACTAGCGGGGGAGAATACGAGCAGTACTTC.

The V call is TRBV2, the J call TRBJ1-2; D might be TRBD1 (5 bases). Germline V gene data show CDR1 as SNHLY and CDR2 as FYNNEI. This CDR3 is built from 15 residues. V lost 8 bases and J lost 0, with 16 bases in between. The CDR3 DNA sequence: TGTGCCAGCCCTCTGGACAATCAACCTAACTATGGCTACACCTTC. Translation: CASPLDNQPNYGYTF.

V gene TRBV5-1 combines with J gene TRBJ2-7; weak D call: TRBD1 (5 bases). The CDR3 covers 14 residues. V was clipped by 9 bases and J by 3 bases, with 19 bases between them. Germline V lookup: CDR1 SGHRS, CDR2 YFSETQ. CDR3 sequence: CATAITDSHYEQYF. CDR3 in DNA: TGCGCCACCGCCATCACTGACAGCCACTACGAGCAGTACTTC.

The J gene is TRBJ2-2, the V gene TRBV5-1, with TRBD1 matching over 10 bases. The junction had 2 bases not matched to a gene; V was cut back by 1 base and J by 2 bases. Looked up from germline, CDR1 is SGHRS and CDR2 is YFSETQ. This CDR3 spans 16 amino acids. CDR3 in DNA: TGCGCCAGCAGCTTGATGACAGGGGGCAACACCGGGGAGCTGTTTTTT. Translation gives CASSLMTGGNTGELFF.

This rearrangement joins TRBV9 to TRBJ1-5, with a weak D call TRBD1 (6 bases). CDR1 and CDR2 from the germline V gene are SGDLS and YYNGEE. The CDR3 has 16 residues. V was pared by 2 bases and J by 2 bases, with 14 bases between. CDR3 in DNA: TGTGCCAGCAGCGTGAACAGGGAAACGGGCAATCAGCCCCAGCATTTT. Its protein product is CASSVNRETGNQPQHF. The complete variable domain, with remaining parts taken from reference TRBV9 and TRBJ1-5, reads DSGVTQTPKHLITATGQRVTLRCSPRSGDLSVYWYQQSLDQGLQFLIQYYNGEERAKGNILERFSAQQFPDLHSELNLSSLELGDSALYFCASSVNRETGNQPQHFGDGTRLSIL.

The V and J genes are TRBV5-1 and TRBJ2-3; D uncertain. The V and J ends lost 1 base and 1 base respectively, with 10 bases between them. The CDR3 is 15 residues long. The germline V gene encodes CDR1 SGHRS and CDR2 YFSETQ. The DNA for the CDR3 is TGCGCCAGCAGCTTGTCGCCGGGTCGCACAGATACGCAGTATTTT. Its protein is CASSLSPGRTDTQYF.

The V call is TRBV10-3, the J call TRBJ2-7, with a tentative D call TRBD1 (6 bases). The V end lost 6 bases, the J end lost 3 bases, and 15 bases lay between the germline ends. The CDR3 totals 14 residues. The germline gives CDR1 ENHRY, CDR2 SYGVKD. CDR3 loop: CAIRAQQGDYEQYF. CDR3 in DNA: TGTGCCATCAGAGCGCAACAGGGCGACTACGAGCAGTACTTC.

The CDR3 region is CASSGGGNTEAFF. The DNA for the CDR3 is TGTGCCAGCAGCGGGGGGGGGAACACTGAAGCTTTCTTT. The chain uses TRBV27 and TRBJ1-1; tentative D call: TRBD1 (5 bases). Germline assignment: CDR1 MNHEY and CDR2 SMNVEV (reference sequence). Deletions cut 6 bases from V and 1 base from J, with 9 bases between. This CDR3 has 13 amino acids.

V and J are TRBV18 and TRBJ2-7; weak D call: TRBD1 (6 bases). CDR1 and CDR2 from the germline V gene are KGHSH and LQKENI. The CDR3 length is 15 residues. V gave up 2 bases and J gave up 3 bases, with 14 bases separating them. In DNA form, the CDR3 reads TGTGCCAGCTCACCAGGGACAAGCCGGGTCTACGAGCAGTACTTC. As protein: CASSPGTSRVYEQYF. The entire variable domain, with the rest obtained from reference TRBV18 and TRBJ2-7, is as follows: NAGVMQNPRHLVRRRGQEARLRCSPMKGHSHVYWYRQLPEEGLKFMVYLQKENIIDESGMPKERFSAEFPKEGPSILRIQQVVRGDSAAYFCASSPGTSRVYEQYFGPGTRLTVT.

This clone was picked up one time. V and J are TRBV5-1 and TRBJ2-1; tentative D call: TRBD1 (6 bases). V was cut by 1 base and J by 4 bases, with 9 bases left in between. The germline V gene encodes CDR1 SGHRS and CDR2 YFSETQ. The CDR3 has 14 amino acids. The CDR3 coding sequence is TGCGCCAGCAGCTTGCAGGGGCGTTACAATGAGCAGTTCTTC. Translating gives CASSLQGRYNEQFF.